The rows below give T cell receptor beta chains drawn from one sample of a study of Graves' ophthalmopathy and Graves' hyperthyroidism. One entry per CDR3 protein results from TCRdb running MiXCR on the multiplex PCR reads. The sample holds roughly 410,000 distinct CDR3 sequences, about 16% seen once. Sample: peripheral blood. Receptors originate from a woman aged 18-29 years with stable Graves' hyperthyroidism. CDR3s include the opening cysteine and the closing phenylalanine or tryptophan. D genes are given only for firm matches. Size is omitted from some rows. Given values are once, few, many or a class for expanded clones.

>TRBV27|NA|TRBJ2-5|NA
TGTGCCAGCAGGGCTCGCGGGCTGGGAGAGACCAAGTACTTC
CASRARGLGETKYF
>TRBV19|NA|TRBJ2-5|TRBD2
TGTGCCAGTAGTTCCCGGAAGGGAGAAGGAGCAGCGGGGATTAAAGAGACCCAGTACTTC
CASSSRKGEGAAGIKETQYF
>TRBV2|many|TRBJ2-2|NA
TGTGCCACCCGGGCAGGGCAGGTCGGGGAGCTGTTTTTT
CATRAGQVGELFF
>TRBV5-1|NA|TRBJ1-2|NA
TGCGCCAGCAGCTTGGAAGCGGGGTTGAGCTATGGCTACACCTTC
CASSLEAGLSYGYTF
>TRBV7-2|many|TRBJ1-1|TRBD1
TGTGCCAGCAGCTTAAAGACAGGGGCCACTGAAGCTTTCTTT
CASSLKTGATEAFF
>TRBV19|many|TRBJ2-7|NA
TGTGCCAGTAGTATCAAAGCGGCCCGCCCCTCCGAGCAGTACTTC
CASSIKAARPSEQYF
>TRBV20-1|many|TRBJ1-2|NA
TGCAGTGCTAGGGGGGGACCGAACTATGGCTACACCTTC
CSARGGPNYGYTF
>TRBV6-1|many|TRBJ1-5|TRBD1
TGTGCCAGCAGTGCCACAGGGGTAGCAGATCAGCCCCAGCATTTT
CASSATGVADQPQHF
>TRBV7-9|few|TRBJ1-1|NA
TGTGCCAGCAGCTTAGGAGGGCAGATCAACACTGAAGCTTTCTTT
CASSLGGQINTEAFF
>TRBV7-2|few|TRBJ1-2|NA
TGTGCCAGCAGCTGGGGCCCCGGGGCCAGTGGCAGCTACACCTTC
CASSWGPGASGSYTF
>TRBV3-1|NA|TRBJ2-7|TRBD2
TGTGCCAGCAGCACCGGGACTAGCGTCGAGCAGTACTTC
CASSTGTSVEQYF
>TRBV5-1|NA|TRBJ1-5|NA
TGCGCCAGCAGCTTGAGTGGCCCGGGGGGCAATCAGCCCCAGCATTTT
CASSLSGPGGNQPQHF
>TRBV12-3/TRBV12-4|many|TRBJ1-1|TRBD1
TGTGCCAGCAGAATACTGACAGGGCCGAACACTGAAGCTTTCTTT
CASRILTGPNTEAFF
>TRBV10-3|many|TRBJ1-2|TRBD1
TGTGCCATTCAAGGGACAGGGGATGGCTATGGCTACACCTTC
CAIQGTGDGYGYTF
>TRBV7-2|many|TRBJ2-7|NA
TGTGCCAGCAGCCCCGGGACACCTGGCAGCTCCTACGAGCAGTACTTC
CASSPGTPGSSYEQYF
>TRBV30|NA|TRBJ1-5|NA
TGTGCCTGGGGACCCCGGGGGGTTCAGCCCCAGCATTTT
CAWGPRGVQPQHF
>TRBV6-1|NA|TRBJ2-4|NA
TGTGCCAGCAGTGAATGGTCCAGCTGGGGGGCCAAAAACATTCAGTACTTC
CASSEWSSWGAKNIQYF
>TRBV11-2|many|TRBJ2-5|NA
TGTGCCAGCAGCTCCAGACAGCGAGAGACCCAGTACTTC
CASSSRQRETQYF
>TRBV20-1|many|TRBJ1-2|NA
TGCAGTGCTAGAGGGTCGTACGGCTACACCTTC
CSARGSYGYTF
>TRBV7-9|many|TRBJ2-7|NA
TGTGCCAGCAGCTCCAATGCGGCAGGGGCCAACCGATACGAGCAGTACTTC
CASSSNAAGANRYEQYF
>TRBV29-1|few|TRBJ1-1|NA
TGCAGCGCCGAGGACATCCCCCCGGACACTGAAGCTTTCTTT
CSAEDIPPDTEAFF
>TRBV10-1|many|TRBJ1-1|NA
TGCGCCAGCAGTGAGTCGACTCGGGGAGGGAACACTGAAGCTTTCTTT
CASSESTRGGNTEAFF
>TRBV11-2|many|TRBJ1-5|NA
TGTGCCAGCAGCTTAGTATCGGGGTATAGCAATCAGCCCCAGCATTTT
CASSLVSGYSNQPQHF
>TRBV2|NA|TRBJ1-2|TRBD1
TGTGCCAGCACGGACAGGGCCTTAGGGGGTTATGGCTACACCTTC
CASTDRALGGYGYTF
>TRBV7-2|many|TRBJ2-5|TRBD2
TGTGCCAGCAGCTTAAGGGGACTAGCGGGAGAGACCCAGTACTTC
CASSLRGLAGETQYF
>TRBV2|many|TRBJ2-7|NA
TGTGCCTCAGTGGGCAGCTCCGGTGAGCAGTACTTC
CASVGSSGEQYF
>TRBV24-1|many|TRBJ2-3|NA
TGTGCCACCAGTGACAACCTCAATGACTACAGGTCAGATACGCAGTATTTT
CATSDNLNDYRSDTQYF
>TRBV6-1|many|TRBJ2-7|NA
TGTGCCAGCAGTAAAACGGCAGGGCTCCACGAGCAGTACTTC
CASSKTAGLHEQYF
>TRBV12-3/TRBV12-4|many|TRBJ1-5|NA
TGTGCCAGCAGTTTAAGGTATAGCAATCAGCCCCAGCATTTT
CASSLRYSNQPQHF
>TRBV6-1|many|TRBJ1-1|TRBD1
TGTGCCAGCAGAACCGACAGGGGCAGGGGGAACACTGAAGCTTTCTTT
CASRTDRGRGNTEAFF
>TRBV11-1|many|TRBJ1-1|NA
TGTGCCAGCAGCTTAGGGGCGGCAGGGATGGTGCGTGGGACTGAAGCTTTCTTT
CASSLGAAGMVRGTEAFF
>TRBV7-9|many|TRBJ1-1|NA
TGTGCCAGCAGCTCCCCGGTGGGGGTGAACACTGAAGCTTTCTTT
CASSSPVGVNTEAFF
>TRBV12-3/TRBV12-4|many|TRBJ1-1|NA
TGTGCCAGCATCCCGGGAGGTATCATGAACACTGAAGCTTTCTTT
CASIPGGIMNTEAFF
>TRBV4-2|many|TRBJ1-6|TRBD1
TGTGCCAGCAGCCTAGGCCGGGACAGCGAAACCTCACCCCTCCACTTT
CASSLGRDSETSPLHF
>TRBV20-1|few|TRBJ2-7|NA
TGCAGTGCTAGAACGGACTCCTACGAGCAGTACTTC
CSARTDSYEQYF
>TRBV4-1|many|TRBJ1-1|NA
TGCGCCAGCAGCCAAGATCCGAGGAACACTGAAGCTTTCTTT
CASSQDPRNTEAFF
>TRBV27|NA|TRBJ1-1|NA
TGTGCCAGCATGTTAAACACTGAAGCTTTCTTT
CASMLNTEAFF
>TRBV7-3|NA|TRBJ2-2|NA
TGTGCCAGCAGGCCTACAGAGAACGCGAACACCGGGGAGCTGTTTTTT
CASRPTENANTGELFF
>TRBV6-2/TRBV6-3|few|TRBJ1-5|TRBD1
TGTGCCAGCAGGACAGGGGTCCGTGGCAATCAGCCCCAGCATTTT
CASRTGVRGNQPQHF
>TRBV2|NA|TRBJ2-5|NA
TGTGCCAGCAGGGAACCCGTTGGGGCCCAAGAGACCCAGTACTTC
CASREPVGAQETQYF
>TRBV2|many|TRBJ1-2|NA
TGTGCCAGCGCATCTGACGGGGAATACGATGGCTACACCTTC
CASASDGEYDGYTF
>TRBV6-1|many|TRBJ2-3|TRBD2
TGTGCCAGCAGTGAACTAGCGGGGGACACAGATACGCAGTATTTT
CASSELAGDTDTQYF
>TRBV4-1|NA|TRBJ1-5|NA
TGCGCCAGCAGCCAAGAAGGGGGAGGCAGTCAGCCCCAGCATTTT
CASSQEGGGSQPQHF
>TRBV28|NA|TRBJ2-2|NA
TGTGCCAGCAGGTTCCCCCCCGGGACCGGGGAGCTGTTTTTT
CASRFPPGTGELFF
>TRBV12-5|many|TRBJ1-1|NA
TGTGCTAGTGGTTTTGGCCCGGGCACTGAAGCTTTCTTT
CASGFGPGTEAFF
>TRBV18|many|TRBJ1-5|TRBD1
TGTGCCAGCTCATCACGGACAGGTTATAGCAATCAGCCCCAGCATTTT
CASSSRTGYSNQPQHF
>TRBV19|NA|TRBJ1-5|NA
TGTGCCACCACAGGGCCCTATAGCAATCAGCCCCAGCATTTT
CATTGPYSNQPQHF
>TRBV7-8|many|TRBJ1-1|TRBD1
TGTGCCAGCAGACCCAGGGGGGGGGGACAGGGTCGAACTGAAGCTTTCTTT
CASRPRGGGQGRTEAFF
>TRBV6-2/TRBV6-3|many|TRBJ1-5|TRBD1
TGTGCCAGCAGTTACCCCCAGAGACAGGGCATAGGCAATCAGCCCCAGCATTTT
CASSYPQRQGIGNQPQHF
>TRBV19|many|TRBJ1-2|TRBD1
TGTGCCAGTAGACACCGGACAGGGGGCGGCTACACCTTC
CASRHRTGGGYTF
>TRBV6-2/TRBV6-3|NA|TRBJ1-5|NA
TGTGCCAGCAGTTACCTCTGGGTTGGTCAGCCCCAGCATTTT
CASSYLWVGQPQHF
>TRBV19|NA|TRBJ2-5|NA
TGTGCCAGTAGTTCACCTGCACCGGGACGGACAAAAGAGACCCAGTACTTC
CASSSPAPGRTKETQYF
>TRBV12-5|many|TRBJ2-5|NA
TGTGCTAGTGCTTCGGGGCAGGGTCTGGGGGAGACCCAGTACTTC
CASASGQGLGETQYF
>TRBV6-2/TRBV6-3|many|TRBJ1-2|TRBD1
TGTGCCAGCAGTCCAACAGGGGGCGACTATGGCTACACCTTC
CASSPTGGDYGYTF
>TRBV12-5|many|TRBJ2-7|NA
TGTGCTAGTGGTCCCCCACAGGGAAAAGGCTACGAGCAGTACTTC
CASGPPQGKGYEQYF
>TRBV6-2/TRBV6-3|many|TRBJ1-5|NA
TGTGCCAGCACTGTCTCGGGCCTGTGGGGCAATCAGCCCCAGCATTTT
CASTVSGLWGNQPQHF
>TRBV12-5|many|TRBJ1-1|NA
TGTGCTAGTGGTTTGGAGGACACTGAAGCTTTCTTT
CASGLEDTEAFF
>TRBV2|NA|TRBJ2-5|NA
TGTGTCAGACAGCGAGGGACTGCTCTACCAGAGACCCAGTACTTC
CVRQRGTALPETQYF
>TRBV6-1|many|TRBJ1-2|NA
TGTGCCAGCACCAAGGGCCGGGGAGGCTACACCTTC
CASTKGRGGYTF
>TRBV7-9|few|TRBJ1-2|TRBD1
TGTGCCAGCAGCTCGGGACAGGGCCTTAACTATGGCTACACCTTC
CASSSGQGLNYGYTF